The clone carrying this TCR beta chain occurred a few times. The antigen is undetermined. These data come from a study of cytomegalovirus exposure and HLA in healthy donors. As for the study in general: A preliminary data release comprised 70 million to 95 million unique TCRs obtained from HLA-typed donors.

The germline gives CDR1 SGHDT, CDR2 YYEEEE. CDR3 length: 18 amino acids. Trimming cost V 0 bases and J 6 bases; bases outside gene matches: 12. Study-level findings and limits: Later analysis identified several of the most significant clusters that appeared linked to common viral pathogens. Further analysis, carried out later, found HLA-associated TCR beta chains more clonally expanded than equally common other chains. The study put 150 to 200 TCR beta chains on its list as cytomegalovirus-associated.

In the PCR, 60 Vbeta and 13 Jbeta primers were used. Sequenced by immunoSEQ multiplex PCR; TCRdb stores in-frame clones only, minus some. Among 100,000 to 150,000 clones listed, just under 80% were seen once. This clonotype was sampled from a male donor in good health and CMV-seronegative. V is TRBV5-6 and J is TRBJ1-5, with 10 bases that match TRBD1. The sample was PBMCs. CDR3 bases: TGTGCCAGCAGCTTGGGGTTCTTGGACAGGGGGAAACGTCAGCCCCAGCATTTT. This translates into CASSLGFLDRGKRQPQHF.